This TCR beta chain is drawn from a study of T cell changes during pregnancy in multiple sclerosis. Only in-frame clones appear in the TCRdb table, and some are missing; sequencing was by immunoSEQ multiplex PCR. Among some 77,000 clones listed, around 93% were seen once. CDR1 SGHDN and CDR2 FVKESK come from the germline V gene. This CDR3 contains 21 residues. The junction had 16 bases not matched to a gene; V was cut back by 0 bases and J by 0 bases. The J gene is TRBJ1-5, the V gene TRBV14, with 8 positions matching TRBD1. The TCR sequence derives from a female donor in good health, enrolled as a control in a pregnancy study. The specimen was peripheral blood, collected after pregnancy. The CDR3 loop is CASSQDGSMGQDSYSNQPQHF. The DNA for the CDR3 is TGTGCCAGCAGCCAAGATGGCTCAATGGGACAGGACTCCTATAGCAATCAGCCCCAGCATTTT. Looking up the rest from reference TRBV14 and TRBJ1-5 gives the full variable domain: EAGVTQFPSHSVIEKGQTVTLRCDPISGHDNLYWYRRVMGKEIKFLLHFVKESKQDESGMPNNRFLAERTGGTYSTLKVQPAELEDSGVYFCASSQDGSMGQDSYSNQPQHFGDGTRLSIL.